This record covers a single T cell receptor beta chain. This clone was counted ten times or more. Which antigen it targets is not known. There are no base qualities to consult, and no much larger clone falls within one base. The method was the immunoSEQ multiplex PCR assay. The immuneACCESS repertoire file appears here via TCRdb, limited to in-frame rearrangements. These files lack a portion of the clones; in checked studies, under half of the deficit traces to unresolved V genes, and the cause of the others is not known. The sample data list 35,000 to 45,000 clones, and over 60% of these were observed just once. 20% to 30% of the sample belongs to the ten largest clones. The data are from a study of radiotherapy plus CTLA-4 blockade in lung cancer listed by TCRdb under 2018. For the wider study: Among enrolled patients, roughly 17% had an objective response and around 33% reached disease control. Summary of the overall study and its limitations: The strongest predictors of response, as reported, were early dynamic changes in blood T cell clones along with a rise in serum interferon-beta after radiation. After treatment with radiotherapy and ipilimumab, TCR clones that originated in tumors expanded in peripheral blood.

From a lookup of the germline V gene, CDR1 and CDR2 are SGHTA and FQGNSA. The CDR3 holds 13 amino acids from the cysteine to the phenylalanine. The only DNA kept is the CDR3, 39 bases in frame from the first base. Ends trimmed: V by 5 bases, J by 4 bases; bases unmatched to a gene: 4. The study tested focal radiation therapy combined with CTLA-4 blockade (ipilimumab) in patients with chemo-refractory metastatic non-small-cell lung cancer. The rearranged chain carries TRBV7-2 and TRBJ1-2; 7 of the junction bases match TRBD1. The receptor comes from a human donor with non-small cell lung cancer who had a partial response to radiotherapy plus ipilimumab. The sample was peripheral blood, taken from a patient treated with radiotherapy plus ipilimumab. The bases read TGTGCCAGCAGCCCGAACAGGGGCTATGGCTACACCTTC. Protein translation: CASSPNRGYGYTF.